A selection of T cell receptor beta chains follows, all from one sample in a study of shared clonotypes between healthy human individuals. The repertoire was sequenced with immunoSEQ multiplex PCR; TCRdb's copy has only in-frame clones and lacks some. The sample includes about 2.4 million clones, more than 90% of them seen just once. Sequencing was done on a sample of naive CD4+ T cells sorted from blood. Receptor source: a man aged 18 to 29 in good health. The CDR3 runs from the conserved cysteine through the conserved F or W. The D gene is left open where the match is weak. Some rows mark clone size as missing; the rest say once, few, many or name a class of expanded clone.

v_call: TRBV9
clone_size: .
d_call: .
j_call: TRBJ2-5
cdr3_nt: TGTGCCAGCAGCAGAGGGCTCCAAGAGACCCAGTACTTC
cdr3_aa: CASSRGLQETQYF

v_call: TRBV30
clone_size: .
d_call: .
j_call: TRBJ1-2
cdr3_nt: TGTGCCGGGACCCTGGGGCCCCTTTATGGCTACACCTTC
cdr3_aa: CAGTLGPLYGYTF

v_call: TRBV11-2
clone_size: .
d_call: TRBD1
j_call: TRBJ1-1
cdr3_nt: TGTGCCAGCAGCCCCCTACAGGGGACTGAAGCTTTCTTT
cdr3_aa: CASSPLQGTEAFF

v_call: TRBV2
clone_size: .
d_call: .
j_call: TRBJ1-5
cdr3_nt: TGTGCCAGCGAGTTGGGAGGGGGAATTAATCGCAATCAGCCCCAGCATTTT
cdr3_aa: CASELGGGINRNQPQHF

v_call: TRBV5-1
clone_size: .
d_call: .
j_call: TRBJ2-1
cdr3_nt: TGCGCCAGCAAGCCTGCGGTGGGACCTACCTACAATGAGCAGTTCTTC
cdr3_aa: CASKPAVGPTYNEQFF

v_call: TRBV27
clone_size: .
d_call: .
j_call: TRBJ1-5
cdr3_nt: TGTGTCAGCAGTTCCGCCAATCAGCCCCAGCATTTT
cdr3_aa: CVSSSANQPQHF

v_call: TRBV2
clone_size: .
d_call: TRBD2
j_call: TRBJ2-7
cdr3_nt: TGTGCCAGCAGCCTCGCGCCTAGCGGAGACTACGAGCAGTACTTC
cdr3_aa: CASSLAPSGDYEQYF

v_call: TRBV7-2
clone_size: .
d_call: .
j_call: TRBJ2-1
cdr3_nt: TGTGCCAGCAGCCTCCCGATAGGCAATGAGCAGTTCTTC
cdr3_aa: CASSLPIGNEQFF

v_call: TRBV28
clone_size: .
d_call: .
j_call: TRBJ2-7
cdr3_nt: TGTGCCAGCAGTCCCCGCTACGAGCAGTACTTC
cdr3_aa: CASSPRYEQYF

v_call: TRBV14
clone_size: few
d_call: .
j_call: TRBJ1-2
cdr3_nt: TGTGCCAGCAGCCAGAACGCCGATATTGTTGCCTATGGCTACACCTTC
cdr3_aa: CASSQNADIVAYGYTF

v_call: TRBV6-5
clone_size: .
d_call: .
j_call: TRBJ1-1
cdr3_nt: TGTGCCAGCAGCAAGGACATGACAGGAAAAGCTTTCTTT
cdr3_aa: CASSKDMTGKAFF

v_call: TRBV5-1
clone_size: .
d_call: .
j_call: TRBJ2-7
cdr3_nt: TGCGCCAGCAGCTTGAGGAGTGATGGGGGCTACGAGCAGTACTTC
cdr3_aa: CASSLRSDGGYEQYF

v_call: TRBV29-1
clone_size: .
d_call: .
j_call: TRBJ1-1
cdr3_nt: TGCAGCGTGCGGACGGGGGACACTGAAGCTTTCTTT
cdr3_aa: CSVRTGDTEAFF

v_call: TRBV7-8
clone_size: few
d_call: .
j_call: TRBJ2-3
cdr3_nt: TGTGCCAGCAGCTTAGCGGGCCTGAGCACAGATACGCAGTATTTT
cdr3_aa: CASSLAGLSTDTQYF

v_call: TRBV27
clone_size: .
d_call: TRBD2
j_call: TRBJ2-5
cdr3_nt: TGTGCCAGCAGCCAGAAACTGCGGACTAGCGGGATCCAAGAGACCCAGTACTTC
cdr3_aa: CASSQKLRTSGIQETQYF

v_call: TRBV9
clone_size: .
d_call: .
j_call: TRBJ1-3
cdr3_nt: TGTGCCAGCAGCGTAGCCCTCGGGACTGGAAACACCATATATTTT
cdr3_aa: CASSVALGTGNTIYF

v_call: TRBV6-5
clone_size: once
d_call: TRBD1
j_call: TRBJ1-1
cdr3_nt: TGTGCCAGCAGTTCCCAGACAGGGACGCGTGAAGCTTTCTTT
cdr3_aa: CASSSQTGTREAFF

v_call: TRBV4-2
clone_size: .
d_call: TRBD2
j_call: TRBJ2-2
cdr3_nt: TGTGCCAGCAGCCGGACTAGCGGGAGTGGCGGGGAGCTGTTTTTT
cdr3_aa: CASSRTSGSGGELFF

v_call: TRBV27
clone_size: .
d_call: TRBD2
j_call: TRBJ2-1
cdr3_nt: TGTGCCAGCAGTTTAGGAGCGGGAACATACAATGAGCAGTTCTTC
cdr3_aa: CASSLGAGTYNEQFF

v_call: TRBV27
clone_size: .
d_call: .
j_call: TRBJ1-6
cdr3_nt: TGTGCCAGCAGTCCCCAGTCCGATAATTCACCCCTCCACTTT
cdr3_aa: CASSPQSDNSPLHF